This T cell receptor beta chain was observed in a study of blood T cell repertoires in COVID-19. Study at large: Acute and convalescent COVID-19 specimens originated in the United States, Italy and Spain. The analysed material was cDNA or gDNA that came from T cells, B-cell-depleted T cells, or PBMCs.

TCRdb keeps only in-frame clones here, not all; method: immunoSEQ multiplex PCR. Of approximately 140,000 clones in the sample, less than 90% were seen once. The CDR3 is 15 residues long. Trimming removed 4 bases at V and 0 bases at J, with 11 bases between. Germline V gives CDR1 SGDLS, CDR2 YYNGEE. Living in 24 US areas, the participants were between roughly 18 and 90 years of age. Before being deemed recovered, Cohort 3 donors had two negative PCRs, clearance, or symptom resolution. Specimen: PBMCs or T cells enriched from blood (not recorded which). The chain has TRBV9 and TRBJ2-1; D is unresolved. This receptor was identified in a woman in her forties or fifties who had recovered from COVID-19. Here the CDR3 reads CASSPRRGSYNEQFF. CDR3 coding DNA: TGTGCCAGCAGCCCCCGGCGCGGCTCCTACAATGAGCAGTTCTTC.